The 13 T cell receptor beta chains reported below all come from one sample, sequenced in a study of blood T cell repertoires in COVID-19. Profiled with immunoSEQ multiplex PCR; TCRdb holds only in-frame clones, not every one. The table records roughly 120,000 clones, 75% to 90% of them present only once. Sample: peripheral blood. The receptor set was obtained from a man between 70 and 80 years old with acute or convalescent COVID-19.

This clone appeared a few times. The chain combines TRBV21-1 with TRBJ2-7; the table's TRBD2 call for D was not verified on the DNA. TRBV21-1 is classified as a pseudogene. The CDR3 runs to 13 residues. The CDR3 sequence is CALLAGPTYEQYF. For the CDR3, the DNA is TGTGCCCTTCTAGCGGGTCCAACTTACGAGCAGTACTTC.

The chain joins TRBV7-9 to TRBJ1-1; no clear D. Germline CDR1 and CDR2: SEHNR and FQNEAQ (reference sequence). This CDR3 region has 12 residues. V gave up 6 bases and J gave up 6 bases, with 11 bases separating them. In nucleotides, the CDR3 is TGTGCCAGCAGTCAGGATTTCGCTGAAGCTTTCTTT. Encoded protein: CASSQDFAEAFF.

By share of the sample, this clone is medium-sized (0.01 to 0.1%). The V call is TRBV27, the J call TRBJ1-6; possible D gene TRBD1, 5 bases. The CDR3 sequence is 14 residues long. The ends were cut back, 3 bases at V and 6 bases at J, with 9 bases in the middle. Germline CDR1 is MNHEY and CDR2 is SMNVEV (reference sequence). CDR3 DNA sequence: TGTGCCAGCAGTTTGGTCGGGGGTAATTCACCCCTCCACTTT. This translates into CASSLVGGNSPLHF.

The chain carries TRBV2 and TRBJ2-3; tentative D call: TRBD2 (6 bases). The germline CDR1 and CDR2 sequences are SNHLY and FYNNEI. This CDR3 spans 14 amino acids. Trimming removed 1 base from V and 8 bases from J, with 13 bases in between. The CDR3 DNA sequence: TGTGCCAGCAGTGAAGGGAGGGGAAGGGCTACGCAGTATTTT. This sequence encodes CASSEGRGRATQYF.

The chain has TRBV28 and TRBJ2-7; TRBD1 matches at 9 bases. The CDR3 extends over 14 amino acids. The V gene's germline CDR1 is MDHEN and CDR2 SYDVKM. V was pared by 3 bases and J by 7 bases, with 7 bases of the junction left unmatched. The CDR3 sequence: CASSLTGGLREQYF. The DNA of the CDR3 is TGTGCCAGCAGTTTGACAGGGGGTCTACGAGAGCAGTACTTC.

The chain joins TRBV3-1 (or the pseudogene TRBV3-2) to TRBJ2-7, with D maybe TRBD1 (5 bases). Germline V CDR1 and CDR2: LGHDT, YNNKEL (reference sequence). Trimming cost V 4 bases and J 6 bases, with 10 bases left between them. CDR3 length: 12 residues. The CDR3 is CASSPREAEQYF. The CDR3 DNA is TGTGCCAGCAGCCCCAGGGAAGCCGAGCAGTACTTC.

V and J are TRBV2 and TRBJ2-3; D is ambiguous. V was clipped by 7 bases and J by 0 bases, with 14 bases between them. Germline values: CDR1 SNHLY, CDR2 FYNNEI. This CDR3 contains 15 residues. The CDR3 bases are TGTGCCAGCAAGTCAGTCATAACCAGCACAGATACGCAGTATTTT. It encodes CASKSVITSTDTQYF.

V is TRBV24-1 and J is TRBJ2-1, with 8 bases identical to TRBD1. The length of the CDR3 is 12 residues. CDR1 is KGHDR and CDR2 is SFDVKD in the germline V gene. The J segment lost 9 bases and the V segment lost 9 bases, leaving 6 bases of the junction unmatched. This CDR3 is CATPGQGGEQFF. CDR3 nucleotides: TGTGCCACCCCCGGACAGGGCGGTGAGCAGTTCTTC.

This chain's CDR3 is CASSAGPGQGGEKLFF. In DNA form, the CDR3 reads TGTGCCAGCAGCGCGGGACCGGGACAGGGTGGTGAAAAACTGTTTTTT. J is TRBJ1-4 and V is TRBV9, with 9 bases matching TRBD1. The CDR3 is made up of 16 amino acids. After removal of 3 bases from V and 7 bases from J, the junction contained 10 bases not matched to a gene. Looked up from germline, CDR1 is SGDLS and CDR2 is YYNGEE.

The chain uses TRBV6-5 and TRBJ1-1; D not certain. Germline lookup yields CDR1 MNHEY and CDR2 SVGAGI. The germline V and J ends were trimmed by 5 bases and 1 base, with 14 bases remaining between them. There are 15 residues in the CDR3. The CDR3 region is CASSPLPLRNTEAFF. DNA of the CDR3: TGTGCCAGCAGTCCGCTACCGCTGAGGAACACTGAAGCTTTCTTT.

V and J are TRBV27 and TRBJ2-5, with D tentatively TRBD2 (5 bases). This CDR3 is 15 amino acids long. The V end was cut by 4 bases, the J end by 1 base, with 13 bases between. Germline CDR1 reads MNHEY; CDR2 reads SMNVEV (reference sequence). In DNA form, the CDR3 reads TGTGCCAGCAGTTCCCCCAGAAGCGGCCAAGAGACCCAGTACTTC. As protein: CASSSPRSGQETQYF.

V gene TRBV30 combines with J gene TRBJ2-5, with TRBD2 matching over 7 bases. Per germline, CDR1 GTSNPN and CDR2 SVGIG (reference sequence). This CDR3 has 12 amino acids. J lost 5 bases, V lost 3 bases, and 3 bases had no gene match. The CDR3 nucleotides read TGTGCCTGGAGAAGGGGAGGGGAGACCCAGTACTTC. Its translation is CAWRRGGETQYF.

The chain joins TRBV5-6 to TRBJ2-3, with 10 bases aligning to TRBD1. V trimming: 5 bases; J trimming: 6 bases; junction bases outside the gene matches: 6. This CDR3 region has 14 residues. Germline CDR1 is SGHDT and CDR2 is YYEEEE. For the CDR3, the DNA is TGTGCCAGCAGTTCCGACAGGGGGCTCGATACGCAGTATTTT. This encodes CASSSDRGLDTQYF.